This TCR beta chain was retrieved from a study of T cells in localized non-small cell lung cancer. Assay used: immunoSEQ multiplex PCR; TCRdb lists only in-frame clones, some missing. Of approximately 3,100 clones detected, approximately 54% appear once; the ten largest clones hold roughly 4.8%. The V and J ends lost 4 bases and 4 bases respectively, with 5 bases between them. CDR3 length equals 11 residues. Germline V CDR1 and CDR2: LNHDA, SQIVND (reference sequence). The gene calls are TRBV19 and TRBJ2-7; D is uncertain. This specimen was lymph node tissue, taken before any cancer treatment. This sequence originates from a woman aged 18 to 55 with stage I lung adenocarcinoma. CDR3 coding DNA: TGTGCCAGTAGTACAAATTACGAGCAGTACTTC. This codes for CASSTNYEQYF.